The next 17 T cell receptor beta chains were all read from a single sample in a study of blood T cell repertoires in COVID-19. Libraries were prepared by immunoSEQ multiplex PCR; TCRdb keeps only in-frame clonotypes and omits some of them. This table holds 200,000 to 250,000 clones, 85% to 90% found once. Sequenced input: PBMCs or T cells enriched from blood (not recorded which). Receptors were obtained from a woman between 45 and 65 years old in a cohort exposed to, infected with or recovered from COVID-19 (not recorded which).

This chain links TRBV29-1 with TRBJ2-2; perhaps TRBD1 as D (6 bases). Per the germline V gene, CDR1 is SQVTM and CDR2 is ANQGSEA. The CDR3 spans 12 residues. The V gene lost 4 bases and the J gene lost 7 bases, with 10 bases spanning the gap. CDR3 bases: TGCAGCGTTGCGCAGGGGCACGGGGAGCTGTTTTTT. Amino acid sequence: CSVAQGHGELFF.

This clone was detected a few times. The gene calls are TRBV4-2 and TRBJ1-3; D remains ambiguous. V lost 0 bases, J lost 5 bases, and 11 bases lay in between. The CDR3 has 15 residues. From germline, CDR1 is LGHNA and CDR2 YNFKEQ. CDR3 coding DNA: TGTGCCAGCAGCCAAGATATAGGAGAGCGAAACACCATATATTTT. Translated: CASSQDIGERNTIYF.

This sequence joins TRBV7-8 and TRBJ1-3; possible D gene TRBD1, 6 bases. The CDR3 loop spans 16 amino acids. Germline CDR1 is SGHVS and CDR2 is FQNEAQ. Trimming took 0 bases from V and 0 from J, leaving 9 bases between them. The CDR3 region is CASSLARTVSGNTIYF. DNA for the CDR3: TGTGCCAGCAGCTTAGCAAGGACAGTCTCTGGAAACACCATATATTTT.

The rearrangement links TRBV4-1 to TRBJ1-4, with D possibly TRBD1 on 5 matching bases. This CDR3 is built from 16 residues. Trimming pared 2 bases from V and 8 bases from J, leaving 18 bases between. The germline V gene encodes CDR1 MGHRA and CDR2 YSYEKL. CDR3 amino acids: CASSQKGVGLREKLFF. DNA for the CDR3: TGCGCCAGCAGCCAAAAAGGGGTCGGGTTGAGGGAAAAACTGTTTTTT.

The rearrangement joins TRBV5-5 to TRBJ1-6, with a weak D call TRBD1 (6 bases). The CDR3 contains 15 residues. Germline V CDR1 and CDR2: SGHKS, YYEKEE (reference sequence). Trimming removed 3 bases from V and 8 bases from J, with 15 bases in between. The CDR3, as DNA: TGTGCCAGCAGCTGGAACAGGGAAGGTTATTCACCCCTCCACTTT. Translated, it gives CASSWNREGYSPLHF.

This clone appeared a single time. The rearrangement links TRBV2 to TRBJ1-5; the match to TRBD1 covers 7 bases. This CDR3 comprises 12 residues. V shed 4 bases and J 8 bases; nucleotides not matched to a gene: 2. The germline V gene encodes CDR1 SNHLY and CDR2 FYNNEI. The CDR3 loop reads CASSVDREPQHF. CDR3 nucleotides: TGTGCCAGCAGTGTCGACAGGGAGCCCCAGCATTTT.

The rearrangement links TRBV19 to TRBJ1-2; 9 nucleotides match TRBD1. This CDR3 has 13 amino acids. CDR1 and CDR2 from the germline V gene are LNHDA and SQIVND (reference sequence). Germline trimming cut 2 bases from V and 7 bases from J; bases unmatched to any gene: 2. CDR3 in amino acids: CASSIIQGAGYTF. The CDR3 DNA follows: TGTGCCAGTAGTATAATACAGGGGGCTGGCTACACCTTC.

V usage is TRBV19 and J usage is TRBJ1-1, with D unclear. CDR1 LNHDA and CDR2 SQIVND come from the germline V gene (reference sequence). The CDR3 loop spans 14 amino acids. V lost 5 bases, J lost 4 bases, and 14 bases lay in between. CDR3 DNA sequence: TGTGCCAGTAGTCCGGGCTCCGGGGTCACTGAAGCTTTCTTT. This sequence encodes CASSPGSGVTEAFF.

The rearrangement links TRBV5-1 to TRBJ2-7; maybe TRBD2 (5 bases). V lost 3 bases to trimming and J lost 2 bases, with 18 bases between them. Germline-derived CDR1 and CDR2 are SGHRS and YFSETQ. The length of the CDR3 is 16 residues. The CDR3 spells CASSSRSDSAAYEQYF. The CDR3 bases are TGCGCCAGCAGCTCCCGAAGTGATAGCGCCGCCTACGAGCAGTACTTC.

The gene calls are TRBV2 and TRBJ2-5; D perhaps matches TRBD2 (5 bases). The CDR3 totals 15 residues. Trimming removed 4 bases at V and 2 bases at J, with 14 bases between. CDR1 is SNHLY, CDR2 FYNNEI, per germline. CDR3 protein: CASSVRDGLQETQYF. Written as DNA, the CDR3 is TGTGCCAGCAGTGTGCGAGACGGACTGCAAGAGACCCAGTACTTC.

This CDR3 is CASRGRRYGYTF. The CDR3 DNA reads TGTGCCAGCAGGGGGCGACGGTATGGCTACACCTTC. The J gene is TRBJ1-2, the V gene TRBV6-5; the D gene is possibly TRBD1 (5 bases). V gave up 6 bases and J gave up 5 bases, with 10 bases separating them. This CDR3 spans 12 amino acids. Germline V gene lookup returns CDR1 MNHEY and CDR2 SVGAGI.

The chain couples TRBV5-6 to TRBJ2-2; 12 nucleotides match TRBD2. V shed 4 bases and J 4 bases; nucleotides not matched to a gene: 11. The germline gives CDR1 SGHDT, CDR2 YYEEEE. This CDR3 region has 18 residues. The CDR3 DNA follows: TGTGCCAGCAGCCCTAATCTAGCGGGGGGGCGGATCACCGGGGAGCTGTTTTTT. Its translation is CASSPNLAGGRITGELFF.

The V gene is TRBV2, the J gene TRBJ2-5; D is perhaps TRBD2 (5 bases). Germline V gene sequence: CDR1 SNHLY, CDR2 FYNNEI. V gave up 7 bases and J gave up 0 bases, with 12 bases separating them. This CDR3 region has 14 residues. In nucleotides, the CDR3 is TGTGCCAGCACCGTATTCGGGAACCAAGAGACCCAGTACTTC. The encoded protein is CASTVFGNQETQYF.

The chain joins TRBV5-1 to TRBJ2-7, with 9 bases identical to TRBD1. The germline CDR1 and CDR2 sequences are SGHRS and YFSETQ. CDR3 length equals 14 residues. V lost 3 bases to trimming and J lost 7 bases; unmatched junction nucleotides: 8. The CDR3 is CASSSRDREGEQYF. The DNA of the CDR3 is TGCGCCAGCAGCTCTAGGGACAGGGAAGGGGAGCAGTACTTC.

The V and J genes are TRBV14 and TRBJ2-6, with 12 bases fitting TRBD2. The V gene end was trimmed by 1 base and the J gene end by 0 bases; junction bases not matched to a gene: 10. There are 21 residues in the CDR3. CDR1 is SGHDN, CDR2 FVKESK, per germline. CDR3 DNA: TGTGCCAGCAGCCAAGTTCGGGCTAGCGGGGGGGCCGGCTCTGGGGCCAACGTCCTGACTTTC. It encodes CASSQVRASGGAGSGANVLTF.

This clone was recorded once. The chain employs TRBV14 and TRBJ2-7; D gene unclear. The CDR3 has 12 amino acids. Germline CDR1 reads SGHDN; CDR2 reads FVKESK. Trimming left V 0 bases short and J 11 bases short, with 11 bases between. The CDR3, as DNA: TGTGCCAGCAGCCAAGATCAGGCCCGAAAGTACTTC. This sequence encodes CASSQDQARKYF.

This sequence joins TRBV10-2 and TRBJ2-7; 9 nucleotides align to TRBD1. The CDR3 is 15 amino acids. V lost 6 bases to trimming and J lost 3 bases; unmatched junction nucleotides: 9. Germline assignment: CDR1 WSHSY and CDR2 SAAADI. The chain's CDR3 is CASRITGTGIYEQYF. The CDR3 DNA sequence: TGCGCCAGCAGGATAACCGGGACAGGGATCTACGAGCAGTACTTC.